This T cell receptor beta chain appears in the sequencing data of a study of T-cell memory formation after mild COVID-19. Study summary: The two donors had largely donor-specific TCR clusters. Study-wide findings and caveats: Among CD4+ contracting clones, most were CM and EM, and CD8+ ones EMRA.

The table lists this clonotype with a few counts. Its matching antigen is unknown. TCRdb passed the 5' RACE reads through MiXCR, listing each CDR3 protein once. Of around 320,000 distinct CDR3 sequences listed, 14% are singletons. Germline values: CDR1 SGHAT, CDR2 FQNNGV. Trimming pared 5 bases from V and 4 bases from J, leaving 18 bases between. This CDR3 spans 16 amino acids. The chain carries TRBV11-2 and TRBJ2-1, with D perhaps matching TRBD1 (6 bases). This TCR came from a man between 18 and 29 years old who had mild COVID-19 (a few samples of this study predate the infection). Cell type and time point are not known. The sequenced sample consisted of PBMCs or a T cell subset sorted from them (not recorded which). CDR3 bases: TGTGCCAGCAGCCCTCGGTCACAGGGTCTTTACAATGAGCAGTTCTTC. It specifies CASSPRSQGLYNEQFF. The whole variable domain, filled in from reference TRBV11-2 and TRBJ2-1, reads EAGVAQSPRYKIIEKRQSVAFWCNPISGHATLYWYQQILGQGPKLLIQFQNNGVVDDSQLPKDRFSAERLKGVDSTLKIQPAKLEDSAVYLCASSPRSQGLYNEQFFGPGTRLTVL.